This T cell receptor beta chain came from a study of T cells in Graves' hyperthyroidism and ophthalmopathy. Study-wide findings and caveats: Blood also showed most of the thyroid clonotypes that were expanded above 0.001. Through a model of 13 V-J features, ophthalmopathy was separated from stable hyperthyroidism.

This clonotype appeared a few times. The antigen remains unidentified. It was RNA transcripts that yielded the amplified TCR beta CDR3 regions. When the TCR CDR3 underwent first-round RT-PCR, the HTBI primer set was used. TCRdb analysed the multiplex PCR reads with MiXCR anew, one entry per CDR3 protein. This table holds 690,000 or so distinct CDR3 sequences, under 20% found once. Patients were excluded for uncontrolled infection, other autoimmune disease, pregnancy or lactation. The blood specimen was taken at initial hyperthyroidism diagnosis, before any ophthalmopathy symptoms. This CDR3 is 14 amino acids long. Deletions cut 7 bases from V and 6 bases from J, with 18 bases between.

The chain has TRBV12-3 or TRBV12-4 and TRBJ1-2, with D possibly matching TRBD1 (5 bases). This sequence originates from a woman aged 50 to 65 with Graves' hyperthyroidism that later progressed to Graves' ophthalmopathy. Material: blood. As DNA, the CDR3 is TGTGCCAGCATCCCAGGGTTGGGATCAGATGGCTACACCTTC. Its protein is CASIPGLGSDGYTF.